The T cell receptor (beta chain) described here comes from a study of shared clonotypes between healthy human individuals. Looking at the study overall: The plates for each donor numbered three CD4 naive, three CD4 memory, two CD8 naive and one CD8 memory.

The assay was run at deep level. The assay was immunoSEQ multiplex PCR, and TCRdb's table has in-frame clones only and misses some. The data contain about 1.1 million clones, 70% to 80% of them singletons. Naive CD45RA+ and memory CD45RA-negative subsets were split from CD4+ cells. The sequence was collected from a young man in good health. Some clones in this sample may be carry-over from other donors' samples. The sequencing input was memory CD4+ T cells from PBMCs. The sample's subset: CD45RA-negative fraction.

The CDR3 here is CASSDRGRGSTEAFF. The DNA of the CDR3 is TGTGCCAGTAGCGACAGGGGGCGAGGGAGCACTGAAGCTTTCTTT. This chain links TRBV19 with TRBJ1-1; 10 nucleotides match TRBD1. The trim removed 6 bases at V and 4 bases at J, leaving 8 bases unmatched. Germline assignment: CDR1 LNHDA and CDR2 SQIVND (reference sequence). This CDR3 contains 15 residues.